This TCR beta chain was sequenced for a study of T cells in Graves' hyperthyroidism and ophthalmopathy. Per the germline V gene, CDR1 is MNHNS and CDR2 is SASEGT. The CDR3 extends over 16 amino acids. V lost 7 bases and J 2 bases, leaving 18 bases between the germline ends. This clonotype was seen many times. Amplified regions were TCR beta CDR3 sequences from RNA transcripts. The TCR CDR3 was amplified in a first-round RT-PCR using the HTBI primer set. TCRdb redid the calling of the multiplex PCR reads with MiXCR, one entry per CDR3 protein. This table has approximately 590,000 distinct CDR3 sequences, approximately 15% appearing once.

The specimen was blood. This TCR was sampled from a woman in her twenties or thirties with Graves' hyperthyroidism. The genes are TRBV6-1 and TRBJ2-1, with D maybe TRBD2 (5 bases). The DNA for the CDR3 is TGTGCCAGCACCCCCCAGACCGGGGTAACCTACAATGAGCAGTTCTTC. Translating it yields CASTPQTGVTYNEQFF.